Following are 23 T cell receptor beta chains from one sample sequenced in a study of T cell changes during pregnancy in multiple sclerosis. Here immunoSEQ multiplex PCR was the method, and the copy in TCRdb shows in-frame clones only, minus some. The sample shows about 120,000 clones, 80% to 95% of them seen only once. The sample was peripheral blood, taken in the third trimester of pregnancy. The receptors derive from a female donor with multiple sclerosis, enrolled in a pregnancy study.

A single count supports this clone. The gene calls are TRBV25-1 and TRBJ2-3; possibly TRBD2 for D (6 bases). V lost 1 base and J lost 4, with 9 bases in between. Germline-derived CDR1 and CDR2 are MGHDK and SYGVNS. The CDR3 is 14 amino acids. The CDR3 reads CASSEWRGADTQYF. The CDR3 bases are TGTGCCAGCAGTGAATGGAGGGGCGCAGATACGCAGTATTTT.

The sample holds a few counts of this clone. The gene calls are TRBV25-1 and TRBJ1-2; the D gene is possibly TRBD1 (6 bases). V dropped 3 bases and J dropped 3 bases, with 14 bases sitting between them. The CDR3 runs to 15 residues. In germline, CDR1 is MGHDK, CDR2 SYGVNS. The CDR3 nucleotides are TGTGCCAGCAGTGATGGGCCGAGGGGGTACTATGGCTACACCTTC. This encodes CASSDGPRGYYGYTF.

The chain recombines TRBV30 with TRBJ1-2; 7 nucleotides match TRBD1. Germline CDR1 and CDR2: GTSNPN and SVGIG (reference sequence). V lost 3 bases to trimming and J lost 3 bases; unmatched junction nucleotides: 1. The CDR3 runs 12 residues. CDR3 sequence reads: CAWSDRDYGYTF. Here the CDR3 DNA reads TGTGCCTGGAGCGACAGGGACTATGGCTACACCTTC.

This chain connects TRBV18 to TRBJ2-3, with 7 bases aligning to TRBD1. CDR3 size: 16 residues. Germline assignment: CDR1 KGHSH and CDR2 LQKENI. V shed 5 bases, J shed 4 bases, and the junction held 12 bases outside the gene matches. The CDR3 protein is CASSTLSQGSADTQYF. For the CDR3, the DNA is TGTGCCAGCTCAACACTATCACAGGGGAGCGCAGATACGCAGTATTTT.

The CDR3 nucleotides read TGTGCCATCAGTGGACAGGTTACTCCTCTCAGACAAGAGACCCAGTACTTC. Residues: CAISGQVTPLRQETQYF. This chain uses TRBV10-3 with TRBJ2-5; D might be TRBD1 (6 bases). Deletions cut 4 bases from V and 2 bases from J, with 20 bases between. Per germline, CDR1 ENHRY and CDR2 SYGVKD. The CDR3 extends over 17 amino acids.

This sequence joins TRBV28 and TRBJ1-5; 7 bases match TRBD1. Trimming removed 10 bases from V and 2 bases from J; junction bases left unmatched: 5. This CDR3 is built from 13 residues. Germline-derived CDR1 and CDR2 are MDHEN and SYDVKM. The CDR3 region is CATTGTGNQPQHF. The CDR3 bases are TGTGCCACCACCGGGACAGGCAATCAGCCCCAGCATTTT.

The chain uses TRBV30 and TRBJ2-1; 8 bases line up with TRBD1. Germline-derived CDR1 and CDR2 are GTSNPN and SVGIG (reference sequence). V was pared by 4 bases and J by 7 bases, with 6 bases of the junction left unmatched. This CDR3 has 13 amino acids. The DNA of the CDR3 is TGTGCCTGGACAGGGGGCTCTTGGAATGAGCAGTTCTTC. This sequence encodes CAWTGGSWNEQFF.

The chain uses TRBV5-1 and TRBJ2-1; 14 bases are a match to TRBD2. This CDR3 contains 17 residues. Germline-derived CDR1 and CDR2 are SGHRS and YFSETQ. The ends lost 4 bases at V and 7 bases at J; junction bases unmatched: 10. The CDR3 region is CASSQSLGLAGENEQFF. Here the CDR3 DNA reads TGCGCCAGCAGCCAAAGTTTGGGACTAGCGGGAGAGAATGAGCAGTTCTTC. Based on the CDR3 plus reference TRBV5-1 and TRBJ2-1, the full variable domain is KAGVTQTPRYLIKTRGQQVTLSCSPISGHRSVSWYQQTPGQGLQFLFEYFSETQRNKGNFPGRFSGRQFSNSRSEMNVSTLELGDSALYLCASSQSLGLAGENEQFFGPGTRLTVL.

The genes are TRBV10-2 and TRBJ2-5; TRBD1 agrees at 9 bases. The germline gives CDR1 WSHSY, CDR2 SAAADI. CDR3 size: 15 residues. V shed 6 bases and J 1 base; nucleotides not matched to a gene: 6. The CDR3 reads CASSHGTGTQETQYF. In DNA form, the CDR3 reads TGCGCCAGCAGCCACGGGACAGGGACCCAAGAGACCCAGTACTTC.

The J gene is TRBJ2-1, the V gene TRBV9; 8 bases map to TRBD2. Germline values: CDR1 SGDLS, CDR2 YYNGEE. The V segment lost 4 bases and the J segment 8 bases; nucleotides outside the gene matches: 14. The CDR3 covers 16 residues. Written as DNA, the CDR3 is TGTGCCAGCAGCATCCATACCGGGGGGGTAAACGATGAGCAGTTCTTC. Amino acids: CASSIHTGGVNDEQFF.

This clone has a single count. This chain connects TRBV2 to TRBJ1-1; weak D call: TRBD1 (5 bases). V lost 5 bases and J lost 7, with 17 bases in between. This CDR3 spans 14 amino acids. CDR1 and CDR2 (germline): SNHLY, FYNNEI. CDR3 region: CASSYFREDGEAFF. DNA for the CDR3: TGTGCCAGCAGTTACTTCAGGGAGGATGGTGAAGCTTTCTTT.

V and J are TRBV28 and TRBJ1-3, with D tentatively TRBD1 (6 bases). The V end lost 2 bases, the J end lost 3 bases, and 11 bases lay between the germline ends. In germline, CDR1 is MDHEN, CDR2 SYDVKM. CDR3 length equals 15 residues. In DNA, the CDR3 is TGTGCCAGCAGTTTAATACAGGGTGATGGAAACACCATATATTTT. It is translated as CASSLIQGDGNTIYF.

The chain joins TRBV7-8 to TRBJ1-2; perhaps TRBD1 as D (6 bases). The germline V gene encodes CDR1 SGHVS and CDR2 FQNEAQ. The length of the CDR3 is 15 residues. Trimming pared 1 base from V and 7 bases from J, leaving 16 bases between. In DNA, the CDR3 is TGTGCCAGCAGCTTAGATTTCAGGGGAACTTTTGGCTACACCTTC. Translating it yields CASSLDFRGTFGYTF.

The chain recombines TRBV14 with TRBJ2-7, with D uncertain. The CDR3 extends over 12 amino acids. V lost 5 bases to trimming and J lost 2 bases, with 7 bases between them. CDR1 SGHDN and CDR2 FVKESK come from the germline V gene. This chain's CDR3 is CASSSTPYEQYF. The CDR3 coding sequence is TGTGCCAGCAGCTCTACCCCCTACGAGCAGTACTTC.

This sequence joins TRBV4-2 and TRBJ2-7; TRBD1 matches at 10 bases. The CDR3 has 17 residues. With V trimmed by 3 bases and J by 0 bases, 8 bases remained unmatched. The V gene's germline CDR1 is LGHNA and CDR2 YNFKEQ. CDR3 DNA: TGTGCCAGCAGCCATAGCGGGTGGACAGGGGGCTCCTACGAGCAGTACTTC. It codes for CASSHSGWTGGSYEQYF.

The chain is built from TRBV29-1 and TRBJ1-1; TRBD1 might be the D (5 bases). Trimming stripped 3 bases from V and 11 bases from J, with 19 bases between. This CDR3 is built from 13 residues. Germline V lookup: CDR1 SQVTM, CDR2 ANQGSEA. CDR3 region: CSVDKEGRGRAFF. Here the CDR3 DNA reads TGCAGCGTTGATAAGGAGGGGCGCGGTAGGGCTTTCTTT.

This chain connects TRBV6-5 to TRBJ2-1; 8 nucleotides agree with TRBD1. Germline CDR1 reads MNHEY; CDR2 reads SVGAGI. The trim removed 5 bases at V and 2 bases at J, leaving 5 bases unmatched. This CDR3 comprises 15 residues. This chain's CDR3 is CASSSRDRPYNEQFF. CDR3 DNA: TGTGCCAGCAGTAGCCGGGACAGGCCCTACAATGAGCAGTTCTTC.

The rearrangement joins TRBV5-4 to TRBJ2-2, with TRBD1 matching over 7 bases. Per the germline V gene, CDR1 is SGHNT and CDR2 is YYREEE (reference sequence). V was clipped by 4 bases and J by 6 bases; unmatched bases: 12. There are 16 residues in the CDR3. CDR3 sequence reads: CASSPGGQGVSGELFF. The CDR3 DNA sequence: TGTGCCAGCAGCCCTGGCGGCCAGGGGGTGTCCGGGGAGCTGTTTTTT.

V is TRBV20-1 and J is TRBJ1-4, with D perhaps TRBD1 (6 bases). Germline V lookup: CDR1 DFQATT, CDR2 SNEGSKA (reference sequence). The CDR3 is 10 amino acids. Trimming removed 6 bases at V and 9 bases at J, with 8 bases between. The CDR3 protein is CSAGTKKLFF. DNA for the CDR3: TGCAGTGCCGGGACAAAAAAACTGTTTTTT.

This clone was observed once. J is TRBJ1-5 and V is TRBV6-6, with D possibly matching TRBD1 (5 bases). CDR1 is MNHNY, CDR2 SVGAGI, per germline (reference sequence). CDR3 length: 15 residues. With 5 bases removed from V and 3 bases from J, the gap between germline ends came to 14 bases. The chain's CDR3 is CASSDVTGPNQPQHF. In DNA form, the CDR3 reads TGTGCCAGCAGTGATGTTACAGGTCCCAATCAGCCCCAGCATTTT.

Only one count was recorded for this clone. This chain links TRBV7-2 with TRBJ1-1; D uncertain. From germline, CDR1 is SGHTA and CDR2 FQGNSA. V lost 1 base and J 5 bases, leaving 14 bases between the germline ends. There are 15 residues in the CDR3. CDR3 region: CASSLDRLVGTEAFF. The CDR3 coding sequence is TGTGCCAGCAGCTTAGACCGGCTGGTCGGGACTGAAGCTTTCTTT.

V is TRBV11-1 and J is TRBJ2-3; 8 bases line up with TRBD1. V trimming: 0 bases; J trimming: 1 base; junction bases outside the gene matches: 0. The CDR3 is 15 residues long. Germline V CDR1 and CDR2: SGHAT, FQDESV (reference sequence). In DNA, the CDR3 is TGTGCCAGCAGCTTAGCGACAGGGGGCACAGATACGCAGTATTTT. Protein sequence: CASSLATGGTDTQYF.

This chain uses TRBV29-1 with TRBJ2-2, with 7 bases matching TRBD1. Germline V CDR1 and CDR2: SQVTM, ANQGSEA. The CDR3 covers 15 residues. The V segment lost 5 bases and the J segment 4 bases; nucleotides outside the gene matches: 10. CDR3 protein: CSVSVTGAATGELFF. Here the CDR3 DNA reads TGCAGCGTTTCCGTTACAGGGGCGGCCACCGGGGAGCTGTTTTTT.